This T cell receptor beta chain was sequenced in a study of blood T cell repertoires in COVID-19. Across the study: Nucleic acid was either cDNA or gDNA, and it came from T cells, B-cell-depleted T cells, or PBMCs.

Original data processing: Reference gene primer amplification yielded estimated nucleated cell counts. The data were produced by immunoSEQ multiplex PCR, yet TCRdb's version contains in-frame clones alone and is incomplete. The V and J calls and clone size were taken over from that table, and D and trimming were inferred from the DNA. The data contain approximately 160,000 clones, around 85% of them singletons. The CDR3 is 18 amino acids. V was shortened by 2 bases and J by 7 bases, with 21 bases between the two germline ends. The germline gives CDR1 MNHEY, CDR2 SMNVEV (reference sequence). This clone was detected only once.

This chain uses TRBV27 with TRBJ1-6; D ambiguous. This receptor was obtained from a man between 60 and 75 years old who had recovered from COVID-19. The sample comprised peripheral blood. CDR3 in DNA: TGTGCCAGCAGTTTAAGTTTATCTTCGGGGAGTGGGAATTCACCCCTCCACTTT. Residues: CASSLSLSSGSGNSPLHF.